This T cell receptor beta chain was obtained from a study of graft-versus-host responses after intestinal transplantation. Study in general: As for transplant type, recipients had multivisceral, liver-intestinal, or isolated intestinal grafts. Each recipient received anti-thymocyte globulin induction, then tacrolimus and steroids for two to three years. Whole-study findings and limits: Patients with graft-donor T cell macrochimerism had high graft-versus-host to host-versus-graft clonal ratios in allografts. Early post-transplant HvG declines tracked with peak circulating GvH clone levels.

Concerning this clone: Its antigen is not known.

Sequenced by immunoSEQ multiplex PCR; TCRdb stores in-frame clones only, minus some. The sample carries 70,000 to 95,000 clones, roughly 90% recorded once. The sequenced sample was unstimulated CD4+ T cells sorted from spleen or lymph node cells, obtained before intestinal transplant. This receptor was taken from a human donor who received an intestinal transplant.

The CDR3 region has the DNA TGTGCCATCAATCCGGACAGGGGGCGCTTAGATACGCAGTATTTT. Protein sequence: CAINPDRGRLDTQYF. The J gene is TRBJ2-3, the V gene TRBV10-3; 11 positions match TRBD1. The CDR3 is made up of 15 amino acids. Losses at the gene ends were 7 bases for V and 5 bases for J; bases not matched to a gene: 8. The germline V gene has CDR1 ENHRY and CDR2 SYGVKD.